One and the same sample provided the 30 T cell receptor beta chains below, sequenced in a study of blood T cell repertoires in COVID-19. TCRdb's table, derived via immunoSEQ multiplex PCR, lists solely in-frame clones and lacks some. Here the sample spans about 110,000 clones, around four fifths being singletons. Sequenced: peripheral blood. The receptors were sampled from an older woman with acute or convalescent COVID-19.

The V and J genes are TRBV6-5 and TRBJ2-1, with TRBD1 matching over 9 bases. The CDR3 runs to 15 residues. Germline V gives CDR1 MNHEY, CDR2 SVGAGI. The ends lost 6 bases at V and 1 base at J; junction bases unmatched: 4. This CDR3 reads CASRPGTGSYNEQFF. CDR3 nucleotide sequence: TGTGCCAGCAGACCCGGGACAGGGTCCTACAATGAGCAGTTCTTC.

The chain joins TRBV29-1 to TRBJ1-1; possible D gene TRBD1, 5 bases. Trimming took 3 bases from V and 1 from J, leaving 6 bases between them. Germline assignment: CDR1 SQVTM and CDR2 ANQGSEA. The CDR3 runs 12 residues. The CDR3 loop is CSVDQGNTEAFF. As DNA, the CDR3 is TGCAGCGTTGACCAGGGGAACACTGAAGCTTTCTTT.

This clone was counted once. The V gene is TRBV24-1, the J gene TRBJ1-2; D gene unclear. Germline loops: CDR1 KGHDR, CDR2 SFDVKD. V was cut by 4 bases and J by 10 bases, with 9 bases left in between. The CDR3 length is 11 residues. The CDR3 region has the DNA TGTGCCACCAGTGACTACTCATCCTACACCTTC. This codes for CATSDYSSYTF.

The V and J genes are TRBV19 and TRBJ1-1, with a possible D match to TRBD1 (5 bases). The V and J ends lost 7 bases and 4 bases respectively, with 16 bases between them. The CDR3 contains 14 residues. Germline V gene data show CDR1 as LNHDA and CDR2 as SQIVND (reference sequence). This CDR3 reads CASTGRGLSTEAFF. The DNA for the CDR3 is TGTGCCAGTACCGGCCGGGGACTTTCCACTGAAGCTTTCTTT.

This rearrangement joins TRBV9 to TRBJ1-1; D not resolved. Trimming removed 0 bases at V and 5 bases at J, with 11 bases between. The CDR3 consists of 14 residues. The germline V gene encodes CDR1 SGDLS and CDR2 YYNGEE. CDR3 nucleotides: TGTGCCAGCAGCGTAGTCCCCGTGAGGACTGAAGCTTTCTTT. Translation: CASSVVPVRTEAFF.

The rearrangement joins TRBV7-2 to TRBJ2-7, with 8 positions matching TRBD2. This CDR3 comprises 14 residues. V lost 2 bases to trimming and J lost 3 bases; unmatched junction nucleotides: 3. The V gene's germline CDR1 is SGHTA and CDR2 FQGNSA. CDR3 sequence: CASSLLAGSYEQYF. For the CDR3, the DNA is TGTGCCAGCAGCTTACTAGCGGGTAGCTACGAGCAGTACTTC.

V usage is TRBV19 and J usage is TRBJ2-3, with TRBD2 as a possible D gene (6 bases). The V end was cut by 5 bases, the J end by 1 base, with 13 bases between. In germline, CDR1 is LNHDA, CDR2 SQIVND (reference sequence). The CDR3 covers 15 residues. This CDR3 is CASSSPGLRTDTQYF. DNA for the CDR3: TGTGCCAGTAGTTCCCCCGGACTACGCACAGATACGCAGTATTTT.

This CDR3 reads CASSLGRWDTNTGELFF. CDR3 sequence (DNA): TGTGCCAGCAGCTTAGGCCGCTGGGACACCAACACCGGGGAGCTGTTTTTT. This chain links TRBV11-3 with TRBJ2-2, with D perhaps matching TRBD1 (6 bases). Between the trimmed V and J ends, which lost 1 base and 2 bases, there was a span of 14 bases. The CDR3 totals 17 residues. CDR1 and CDR2 (germline): SGHNT, YENEEA.

The V call is TRBV3-1 (or the pseudogene TRBV3-2), the J call TRBJ2-4; perhaps TRBD2 as D (5 bases). CDR3 length: 17 amino acids. Looked up from germline, CDR1 is LGHDT and CDR2 is YNNKEL (reference sequence). V was pared by 1 base and J by 1 base, with 14 bases between. This chain's CDR3 is CASSQAGSGVAKNIQYF. The CDR3, as DNA: TGTGCCAGCAGCCAAGCGGGCTCCGGGGTGGCCAAAAACATTCAGTACTTC.

V usage is TRBV20-1 and J usage is TRBJ2-3; 11 bases are a match to TRBD2. V was pared by 3 bases and J by 0 bases, with 8 bases of the junction left unmatched. Per the germline V gene, CDR1 is DFQATT and CDR2 is SNEGSKA (reference sequence). The CDR3 is 17 residues long. CDR3 nucleotide sequence: TGCAGTGCTAGTGATCGAACTAGCGGGGGAAGCACAGATACGCAGTATTTT. As protein: CSASDRTSGGSTDTQYF.

The chain uses TRBV28 and TRBJ2-7; 7 bases align to TRBD1. Germline CDR1 reads MDHEN; CDR2 reads SYDVKM. The CDR3 consists of 14 residues. The ends lost 6 bases at V and 0 bases at J; junction bases unmatched: 5. CDR3 in amino acids: CASRGGPTSYEQYF. CDR3 bases: TGTGCCAGCAGAGGGGGCCCAACCTCCTACGAGCAGTACTTC.

V usage is TRBV9 and J usage is TRBJ1-3; 7 bases map to TRBD1. The V and J ends lost 0 bases and 3 bases, in that order; junction bases with no gene match: 3. This CDR3 region has 15 residues. Looked up from germline, CDR1 is SGDLS and CDR2 is YYNGEE. This chain's CDR3 is CASSVEGALGNTIYF. Here the CDR3 DNA reads TGTGCCAGCAGCGTAGAGGGGGCGCTTGGAAACACCATATATTTT.

The rearrangement joins TRBV18 to TRBJ2-5; 14 positions agree with TRBD2. The V segment lost 3 bases and the J segment 5 bases; nucleotides outside the gene matches: 11. The CDR3 runs 18 residues. Germline-derived CDR1 and CDR2 are KGHSH and LQKENI. The DNA for the CDR3 is TGTGCCAGCTCACCCAGGACTAGCGGGGGGACCGAAACCGAGACCCAGTACTTC. It translates to CASSPRTSGGTETETQYF. Supplemented by reference TRBV18 and TRBJ2-5, the full variable domain reads NAGVMQNPRHLVRRRGQEARLRCSPMKGHSHVYWYRQLPEEGLKFMVYLQKENIIDESGMPKERFSAEFPKEGPSILRIQQVVRGDSAAYFCASSPRTSGGTETETQYFGPGTRLLVL.

This clone occurred once. The chain combines TRBV5-1 with TRBJ1-1; D gene unclear. The CDR3 sequence is 13 residues long. CDR1 and CDR2 from the germline V gene are SGHRS and YFSETQ. V lost 5 bases to trimming and J lost 1 base, with 9 bases between them. The CDR3 reads CASRPYRNTEAFF. CDR3 sequence (DNA): TGCGCCAGCAGACCGTATAGGAACACTGAAGCTTTCTTT.

This chain links TRBV6-5 with TRBJ2-2; a possible D gene is TRBD2 (5 bases). The V and J ends lost 3 bases and 1 base respectively, with 9 bases between them. The CDR3 length is 15 residues. Germline loops: CDR1 MNHEY, CDR2 SVGAGI. DNA for the CDR3: TGTGCCAGCAGTTATAGGACTCTGAACACCGGGGAGCTGTTTTTT. This translates into CASSYRTLNTGELFF.

This chain links TRBV5-5 with TRBJ2-1; 7 bases are a match to TRBD1. V shed 4 bases and J 6 bases; nucleotides not matched to a gene: 4. Germline V gene sequence: CDR1 SGHKS, CDR2 YYEKEE (reference sequence). This CDR3 is built from 13 residues. The CDR3 DNA reads as TGTGCCAGCAGCACCGGGACAGTCAATGAGCAGTTCTTC. Protein: CASSTGTVNEQFF.

V is TRBV13 and J is TRBJ2-2; D is perhaps TRBD2 (5 bases). V was pared by 6 bases and J by 1 base, with 6 bases between. Germline assignment: CDR1 PRHDT and CDR2 FYEKMQ (reference sequence). The CDR3 runs to 13 residues. In DNA form, the CDR3 reads TGTGCCAGCAGTCGGGAGAACACCGGGGAGCTGTTTTTT. Amino acids: CASSRENTGELFF. Full variable domain (remainder filled in from reference TRBV13 and TRBJ2-2): AAGVIQSPRHLIKEKRETATLKCYPIPRHDTVYWYQQGPGQDPQFLISFYEKMQSDKGSIPDRFSAQQFSDYHSELNMSSLELGDSALYFCASSRENTGELFFGEGSRLTVL.

J is TRBJ2-7 and V is TRBV7-2, with 11 bases aligning to TRBD1. The CDR3 has 16 residues. V lost 5 bases and J lost 0; bases outside the gene matches: 6. CDR1 is SGHTA and CDR2 is FQGNSA in the germline V gene. CDR3 protein: CASSRIGTGGSYEQYF. CDR3 coding DNA: TGTGCCAGCAGCCGCATCGGGACAGGGGGCTCCTACGAGCAGTACTTC.

The rearrangement uses TRBV7-8 and TRBJ2-7; 12 bases are a match to TRBD2. The CDR3 loop spans 18 amino acids. Germline V CDR1 and CDR2: SGHVS, FQNEAQ. V gave up 7 bases and J gave up 1 base; unmatched junction bases: 14. The CDR3 nucleotides are TGTGCCAGCACCCTGAGGACTAGCGGGACTCGCGGTTCCTACGAGCAGTACTTC. The encoded protein is CASTLRTSGTRGSYEQYF.

The chain's CDR3 is CASSPGKANEKLFF. CDR3 sequence (DNA): TGTGCCAGCTCACCAGGCAAAGCTAATGAAAAACTGTTTTTT. The chain carries TRBV18 and TRBJ1-4; D not resolved. CDR1 and CDR2 from the germline V gene are KGHSH and LQKENI. V was shortened by 2 bases and J by 3 bases, with 7 bases between the two germline ends. This CDR3 has 14 amino acids.

The chain links TRBV7-2 to TRBJ2-1, with 8 positions matching TRBD1. CDR1 SGHTA and CDR2 FQGNSA come from the germline V gene. The V and J ends lost 9 bases and 6 bases, in that order; junction bases with no gene match: 4. The CDR3 is 12 amino acids. The CDR3 DNA sequence: TGTGCCAGTCGGACAGGGTTCAATGAGCAGTTCTTC. Translation gives CASRTGFNEQFF.

The chain carries TRBV5-4 and TRBJ1-1, with TRBD1 matching 10 bases. Germline values: CDR1 SGHNT, CDR2 YYREEE (reference sequence). The CDR3 loop spans 15 amino acids. The V and J ends lost 4 bases and 5 bases, in that order; junction bases with no gene match: 8. In DNA, the CDR3 is TGTGCCAGCAGCGCTTGGGGACAGGGGCGGACTGAAGCTTTCTTT. Its protein is CASSAWGQGRTEAFF.

The V call is TRBV7-9, the J call TRBJ1-6, with D hard to call. The CDR3 is 14 amino acids. The germline CDR1 and CDR2 sequences are SEHNR and FQNEAQ (reference sequence). The germline V and J ends were trimmed by 10 bases and 10 bases, with 20 bases remaining between them. The CDR3 region has the DNA TGTGCCACCGGAGGCGGGATTGCTTCATCACCCCTCCACTTT. It codes for CATGGGIASSPLHF.

This chain links TRBV6-6 with TRBJ2-7, with TRBD1 identical over 8 bases. Germline CDR1 MNHNY, CDR2 SVGAGI (reference sequence). The CDR3 contains 14 residues. V trimming: 6 bases; J trimming: 5 bases; junction bases outside the gene matches: 9. CDR3 sequence reads: CASRHQGAPHEQYF. In DNA form, the CDR3 reads TGTGCCAGCAGACACCAGGGGGCCCCCCACGAGCAGTACTTC.

The V gene is TRBV13, the J gene TRBJ2-7; perhaps TRBD1 as D (5 bases). V was clipped by 7 bases and J by 6 bases, with 16 bases between them. The CDR3 contains 13 residues. Germline CDR1 and CDR2: PRHDT and FYEKMQ (reference sequence). This chain's CDR3 is CASTNWGEVEQYF. CDR3 in DNA: TGTGCCAGCACCAACTGGGGCGAGGTCGAGCAGTACTTC.

This chain connects TRBV20-1 to TRBJ2-7, with D possibly TRBD1 on 6 matching bases. There are 11 residues in the CDR3. The germline V gene encodes CDR1 DFQATT and CDR2 SNEGSKA (reference sequence). V lost 8 bases, J lost 8 bases, and 16 bases lay in between. The CDR3 DNA is TGCAGTACAAACCGGGACATAAAGCAGTACTTC. It codes for CSTNRDIKQYF.

The J gene is TRBJ2-1, the V gene TRBV5-5, with D possibly TRBD1 on 6 matching bases. Trimming left V 3 bases short and J 0 bases short, with 10 bases between. The CDR3 runs 15 residues. CDR1 and CDR2 from the germline V gene are SGHKS and YYEKEE (reference sequence). The CDR3 loop reads CASSYDRRSYNEQFF. The DNA for the CDR3 is TGTGCCAGCAGCTATGACAGGCGCTCCTACAATGAGCAGTTCTTC. Supplemented by reference TRBV5-5 and TRBJ2-1, the full variable domain reads DAGVTQSPTHLIKTRGQQVTLRCSPISGHKSVSWYQQVLGQGPQFIFQYYEKEERGRGNFPDRFSARQFPNYSSELNVNALLLGDSALYLCASSYDRRSYNEQFFGPGTRLTVL.

The chain employs TRBV18 and TRBJ1-1; D gene uncertain. The CDR3 covers 16 residues. Germline assignment: CDR1 KGHSH and CDR2 LQKENI. V was trimmed by 5 bases and J by 0 bases, leaving 16 bases between them. The CDR3 nucleotides read TGTGCCAGCTCATCACTACCCCTGGCAGTGAACACTGAAGCTTTCTTT. Its protein product is CASSSLPLAVNTEAFF.

V gene TRBV5-6 combines with J gene TRBJ2-7, with a weak D call TRBD1 (6 bases). V was clipped by 4 bases and J by 1 base, with 9 bases between them. In germline, CDR1 is SGHDT, CDR2 YYEEEE. CDR3 length: 13 amino acids. In DNA, the CDR3 is TGTGCCAGCAGCATTGGACAGTCCTACGAGCAGTACTTC. It translates to CASSIGQSYEQYF.

This clone was recorded a few times. The chain employs TRBV28 and TRBJ1-6; D is unresolved. Germline values: CDR1 MDHEN, CDR2 SYDVKM. V dropped 2 bases and J dropped 8 bases, with 13 bases sitting between them. The CDR3 has 15 amino acids. The CDR3, as DNA: TGTGCCAGCAGTTTAAGCCCCCCCAACTATTCACCCCTCCACTTT. Protein product: CASSLSPPNYSPLHF.